Below are 31 T cell receptor beta chains sequenced from a single sample in a study of CXCR3-negative and CXCR3-positive naive CD8 T cells. With UMI labels, 5' RACE was used to prepare the TRB cDNA libraries. TCRdb re-called the 5' RACE reads and gives one entry per CDR3 protein, without DNA. This sample's clone table lists some 130,000 distinct CDR3 sequences. The sequencing input was naive CXCR3- CD8+ T cells from blood. The subset: CD45RO-CCR7+CD27+CD95- naive CD8+ T cells lacking CXCR3 (TNR3-). These receptors were obtained from a human donor in good health. Some clones in this sample may be carry-over from other donors' samples.

V usage is TRBV7-3 and J usage is TRBJ2-5. CDR1 and CDR2 from the germline V gene are SGHTA and FQGTGA. This CDR3 region has 15 residues. This CDR3 reads CASSLNGFTEETQYF.

The genes are TRBV25-1 and TRBJ2-3; TCRdb proposes TRBD1, but this gene call is untestable without DNA. Germline lookup yields CDR1 MGHDK and CDR2 SYGVNS. The CDR3 loop spans 17 amino acids. The CDR3 loop is CASSGRTQGGFTDTQYF.

The gene calls are TRBV5-1 and TRBJ2-1; TCRdb's D call, TRBD2, is unchecked because there is no DNA. There are 15 residues in the CDR3. Looked up from germline, CDR1 is SGHRS and CDR2 is YFSETQ. CDR3 amino acids: CASSLGEGLGNEQFF.

The chain combines TRBV5-1 with TRBJ2-7. Looked up from germline, CDR1 is SGHRS and CDR2 is YFSETQ. This CDR3 is 11 amino acids long. This CDR3 reads CASSSTHEQYF.

The chain couples TRBV12-3 or TRBV12-4 to TRBJ2-1; TCRdb gives TRBD1 as the D gene, but with no DNA this cannot be confirmed. CDR3 length: 14 residues. CDR3 protein: CASSPPGQGYEQFF.

The chain uses TRBV12-3 or TRBV12-4 and TRBJ1-2; the D gene TCRdb calls, TRBD1, cannot be checked with no DNA. The CDR3 runs 17 residues. The CDR3 sequence is CASRDPGQGTGDYGYTF.

V is TRBV9 and J is TRBJ1-2; absent DNA, TCRdb's TRBD1 call cannot be checked. The germline V gene has CDR1 SGDLS and CDR2 YYNGEE. This CDR3 has 13 residues. CDR3 loop: CASSDSGGHGYTF.

The J gene is TRBJ2-1, the V gene TRBV12-3 or TRBV12-4; TCRdb selects TRBD1, and the lack of DNA leaves this call unchecked. This CDR3 region has 14 residues. The CDR3 loop reads CASSPGTVYNEQFF.

V gene TRBV28 combines with J gene TRBJ2-7; TCRdb picks TRBD1, but there is no DNA to check that call. The CDR3 runs 13 residues. Per the germline V gene, CDR1 is MDHEN and CDR2 is SYDVKM. The CDR3 loop reads CASTGQSSYEQYF.

The chain couples TRBV29-1 to TRBJ2-7; the D call of TRBD2 rests on TCRdb alone, since no DNA is present to check it. Looked up from germline, CDR1 is SQVTM and CDR2 is ANQGSEA. This CDR3 has 16 residues. The CDR3 region is CSIRGAEGNPVYEQYF.

This rearrangement joins TRBV4-3 to TRBJ2-5; the TRBD2 assignment by TCRdb is unverifiable without DNA. The CDR3 is made up of 16 amino acids. CDR1 is LGHNA, CDR2 YSLEER, per germline. This CDR3 reads CASSQELAGTQETQYF.

The chain combines TRBV20-1 with TRBJ1-6. Germline CDR1 is DFQATT and CDR2 is SNEGSKA (reference sequence). The CDR3 is 14 residues long. CDR3 protein: CSASQANYNSPLHF.

The chain carries TRBV4-1 and TRBJ2-7. CDR3 length: 15 amino acids. The germline CDR1 and CDR2 sequences are MGHRA and YSYEKL. The CDR3 protein is CASSQVQPSPYEQYF.

V and J are TRBV2 and TRBJ1-2; the D call from TCRdb, TRBD1, cannot be confirmed without DNA. CDR1 is SNHLY, CDR2 FYNNEI, per germline. The CDR3 runs 15 residues. This chain's CDR3 is CASSGMTGEDYGYTF.

The CDR3: CASSQPQGTSLPDTQYF. J is TRBJ2-3 and V is TRBV4-3; TCRdb calls TRBD2, which cannot be checked without DNA. CDR1 LGHNA and CDR2 YSLEER come from the germline V gene. The CDR3 extends over 17 amino acids.

CDR3: CASSLKGMAGELFF. The gene calls are TRBV5-1 and TRBJ2-2. The germline V gene has CDR1 SGHRS and CDR2 YFSETQ. There are 14 residues in the CDR3.

The chain couples TRBV28 to TRBJ2-7; lacking DNA, the TRBD1 call made by TCRdb goes unchecked. The CDR3 runs to 15 residues. Germline CDR1 MDHEN, CDR2 SYDVKM. The CDR3: CASSFSDRGVYEQYF.

The chain links TRBV29-1 to TRBJ2-1. Germline assignment: CDR1 SQVTM and CDR2 ANQGSEA. The CDR3 extends over 16 amino acids. The CDR3 here is CSVEDLDGGAYNEQFF.

This chain joins TRBV12-3 or TRBV12-4 and TRBJ2-2. This CDR3 is 17 amino acids long. The CDR3 sequence: CARSFRFDPTNTGELFF.

The rearrangement links TRBV4-3 to TRBJ1-4; no DNA is available, so the TRBD1 call from TCRdb remains unchecked. This CDR3 region has 15 residues. Germline V gives CDR1 LGHNA, CDR2 YSLEER. The CDR3 region is CASSQARVSTEKLFF.

The chain recombines TRBV29-1 with TRBJ2-7; the TCRdb call, TRBD2, lacks DNA for checking. The CDR3 runs 13 residues. Germline CDR1 SQVTM, CDR2 ANQGSEA. CDR3 sequence reads: CSVEASGRYEQYF.

V usage is TRBV6-5 and J usage is TRBJ2-5; with no DNA, the TCRdb D assignment of TRBD2 cannot be verified. The germline V gene encodes CDR1 MNHEY and CDR2 SVGAGI. The CDR3 covers 13 residues. The CDR3 loop is CASSPLGQETQYF.

The gene calls are TRBV28 and TRBJ2-2; TCRdb's D call, TRBD1, is unchecked because there is no DNA. Germline V gene sequence: CDR1 MDHEN, CDR2 SYDVKM. The CDR3 runs to 14 residues. The CDR3 region is CAVEDTPQTGELFF.

The V gene is TRBV20-1, the J gene TRBJ1-1. The CDR3 runs 14 residues. Per germline, CDR1 DFQATT and CDR2 SNEGSKA (reference sequence). CDR3 loop: CSASLGPRGAEAFF.

The rearrangement joins TRBV7-9 to TRBJ2-7; TCRdb reports TRBD2, a call that lacks DNA to check it against. Germline lookup yields CDR1 SEHNR and CDR2 FQNEAQ (reference sequence). This CDR3 region has 15 residues. The CDR3 is CASSLLKREGDEQYF. The full variable domain, in which reference TRBV7-9 and TRBJ2-7 provide the parts outside the CDR3, is DTGVSQNPRHKITKRGQNVTFRCDPISEHNRLYWYRQTLGQGPEFLTYFQNEAQLEKSRLLSDRFSAERPKGSFSTLEIQRTEQGDSAMYLCASSLLKREGDEQYFGPGTRLTVT.

This chain connects TRBV4-1 to TRBJ1-1; TCRdb's D call of TRBD1 is untestable without DNA. Per the germline V gene, CDR1 is MGHRA and CDR2 is YSYEKL. This CDR3 comprises 18 residues. CDR3 loop: CASSPTPGREVENTEAFF.

The genes are TRBV7-2 and TRBJ2-1. The CDR3 is 13 residues long. Germline values: CDR1 SGHTA, CDR2 FQGNSA. CDR3 in amino acids: CASSLVRRDEQFF.

V gene TRBV20-1 combines with J gene TRBJ2-7; the TCRdb call, TRBD1, lacks DNA for checking. The CDR3 runs to 12 residues. Germline CDR1 and CDR2: DFQATT and SNEGSKA (reference sequence). This CDR3 reads CSALGQFYEQYF.

The chain combines TRBV7-2 with TRBJ2-7; without DNA, the TCRdb call of TRBD1 cannot be checked. The germline V gene encodes CDR1 SGHTA and CDR2 FQGNSA. CDR3 length equals 15 residues. This chain's CDR3 is CASSPMAGASYEQYF.

The rearrangement links TRBV6-5 to TRBJ2-1; TCRdb picks TRBD2, but there is no DNA to check that call. Germline CDR1 reads MNHEY; CDR2 reads SVGAGI. This CDR3 has 18 amino acids. CDR3 in amino acids: CASSYSGTSVTSYNEQFF.

The V gene is TRBV7-9, the J gene TRBJ2-1; the TCRdb call, TRBD2, lacks DNA for checking. The germline V gene has CDR1 SEHNR and CDR2 FQNEAQ (reference sequence). The CDR3 runs 15 residues. This chain's CDR3 is CASSFGGVSYNEQFF.